This T cell receptor beta chain was recorded in a study of STAT5B mutations in CD4+ large granular lymphocyte leukemia. Broader study findings: Top patient clones used TRBV06 genes more often: 8/27 versus 2/35 in controls.

This clone showed up just once. Antigen: not known. Per the germline V gene, CDR1 is SGHRS and CDR2 is YFSETQ. V lost 4 bases, J lost 4 bases, and 20 bases lay in between. The CDR3 covers 16 residues. In the original processing: The detection floor for productive clonotype frequency was 2.59 x 10-5. Clones were read by immunoSEQ multiplex PCR, and TCRdb kept only the in-frame ones, dropping some. That table furnishes V, J and clone size, whereas the DNA furnished D and trimming. The data contain around 47,000 clones, about four fifths of them singletons. Material for sequencing was CD4+ T cells from blood buffy coats. This sequence originates from a human donor in good health. This sequence joins TRBV5-1 and TRBJ1-2; the D gene is possibly TRBD1 (6 bases). CDR3 sequence: CASSNFGGGEGYGYTF. The CDR3 DNA reads TGCGCCAGCAGCAACTTCGGGGGGGGCGAGGGCTATGGCTACACCTTC.